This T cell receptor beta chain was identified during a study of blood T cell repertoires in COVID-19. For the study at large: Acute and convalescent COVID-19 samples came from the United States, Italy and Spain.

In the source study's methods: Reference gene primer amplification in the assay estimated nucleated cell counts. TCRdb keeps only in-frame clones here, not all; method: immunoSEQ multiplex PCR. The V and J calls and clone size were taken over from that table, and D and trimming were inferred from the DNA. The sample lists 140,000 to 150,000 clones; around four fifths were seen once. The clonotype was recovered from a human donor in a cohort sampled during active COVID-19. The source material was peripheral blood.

Here the CDR3 DNA reads TGTGCCAGCAGCTTGACAGGGCCTGGAAACACCATATATTTT. Its protein product is CASSLTGPGNTIYF. The J gene is TRBJ1-3, the V gene TRBV11-3; 7 bases are a match to TRBD1. V shed 3 bases, J shed 2 bases, and the junction held 1 base outside the gene matches. The germline V gene has CDR1 SGHNT and CDR2 YENEEA. The CDR3 is 14 amino acids.